Listed here are 26 T cell receptor beta chains from one sample, sequenced in a study of T-cell memory formation after mild COVID-19. In TCRdb, the 5' RACE reads were re-called with MiXCR into one record per CDR3 protein. The profile shows 250,000 to 350,000 distinct CDR3 sequences, about 15% of them singletons. The sequenced sample was PBMCs or a T cell subset sorted from them (not recorded which). These receptors were taken from a man aged 18 to 29 who had mild COVID-19 (a few samples of this study predate the infection). Cell type and time point are not known.

The V gene is TRBV11-1, the J gene TRBJ1-2; D possibly corresponds to TRBD1 (6 bases). The V gene's germline CDR1 is SGHAT and CDR2 FQDESV (reference sequence). The CDR3 loop spans 14 amino acids. Trimming cost V 4 bases and J 6 bases, with 15 bases left between them. The CDR3 here is CASSYPGVPDGYTF. The CDR3 DNA reads TGTGCCAGCAGCTACCCAGGGGTTCCTGATGGCTACACCTTC.

This clonotype was counted only a few times. The CDR3 DNA reads as TGTGCCATCAGTGTTAGCGGGGACGGGCGTGAGCAGTTCTTC. Its translation: CAISVSGDGREQFF. The chain employs TRBV10-3 and TRBJ2-1, with 8 bases aligning to TRBD2. The CDR3 sequence is 14 residues long. Per germline, CDR1 ENHRY and CDR2 SYGVKD. With V trimmed by 4 bases and J by 9 bases, 8 bases remained unmatched.

The table lists this clonotype with many counts. The chain combines TRBV5-6 with TRBJ2-5; 14 bases map to TRBD2. This CDR3 is built from 15 residues. Trimming removed 2 bases from V and 7 bases from J; junction bases left unmatched: 4. Germline V gives CDR1 SGHDT, CDR2 YYEEEE. This chain's CDR3 is CASSFGTSGGRTQYF. CDR3 nucleotide sequence: TGTGCCAGCAGCTTCGGGACTAGCGGGGGTAGGACCCAGTACTTC.

There are a few counts of this clonotype. This chain uses TRBV6-2 or TRBV6-3 with TRBJ1-1; a weak D match, TRBD1 (6 bases). V was clipped by 7 bases and J by 4 bases, with 10 bases between them. There are 12 residues in the CDR3. Per the germline V gene, CDR1 is MNHEY and CDR2 is SVGEGT. CDR3 residues: CASNQGSTEAFF. The CDR3 coding sequence is TGTGCCAGCAATCAGGGGAGCACTGAAGCTTTCTTT.

The chain employs TRBV4-3 and TRBJ2-3; D perhaps matches TRBD2 (6 bases). The length of the CDR3 is 14 residues. CDR1 and CDR2 (germline): LGHNA, YSLEER. The V end lost 4 bases, the J end lost 4 bases, and 12 bases lay between the germline ends. CDR3 coding DNA: TGCGCCAGCAGCCGGGGGGAGTGGGCAGATACGCAGTATTTT. Protein product: CASSRGEWADTQYF.

This chain uses TRBV10-3 with TRBJ2-5, with D possibly matching TRBD1 (5 bases). The CDR3 consists of 14 residues. Trimming shortened V by 3 bases and J by 2 bases, and 10 bases separated the two germline ends. From germline, CDR1 is ENHRY and CDR2 SYGVKD. The CDR3 here is CAISDRATQETQYF. The CDR3 region has the DNA TGTGCCATCAGTGACAGGGCTACACAAGAGACCCAGTACTTC.

The chain carries TRBV11-3 and TRBJ2-3, with a tentative D call TRBD1 (5 bases). Germline CDR1 and CDR2: SGHNT and YENEEA. Trimming shortened V by 5 bases and J by 3 bases, and 9 bases separated the two germline ends. CDR3 length: 13 residues. The CDR3 protein is CASSPGMTDTQYF. CDR3 sequence (DNA): TGTGCCAGCAGCCCAGGGATGACAGATACGCAGTATTTT.

The chain links TRBV4-1 to TRBJ2-7; 7 bases fit TRBD1. J gave up 7 bases and V 4 bases, and 13 bases lay outside the gene matches. There are 15 residues in the CDR3. The V gene's germline CDR1 is MGHRA and CDR2 YSYEKL. CDR3 sequence: CASSRTGAGMREQYF. CDR3 nucleotide sequence: TGCGCCAGCAGCCGCACAGGGGCCGGGATGAGGGAGCAGTACTTC.

This clonotype was seen a handful of times. V gene TRBV4-3 combines with J gene TRBJ2-5; D is unclear. Germline CDR1 reads LGHNA; CDR2 reads YSLEER. The CDR3 loop spans 15 amino acids. The V end was cut by 0 bases, the J end by 2 bases, with 10 bases between. In DNA form, the CDR3 reads TGCGCCAGCAGCCAAGATCACCCAAGTCAAGAGACCCAGTACTTC. It yields the protein CASSQDHPSQETQYF.

This chain connects TRBV11-2 to TRBJ2-1, with 9 bases lining up with TRBD2. Germline values: CDR1 SGHAT, CDR2 FQNNGV. Unmatched junction bases numbered 2, after V lost 1 base and J lost 4 bases. The CDR3 contains 15 residues. The CDR3 DNA is TGTGCCAGCAGCTTAGCTAGCGGGGAATACAATGAGCAGTTCTTC. This encodes CASSLASGEYNEQFF.

The V gene is TRBV12-3 or TRBV12-4, the J gene TRBJ1-1; a weak D match, TRBD1 (5 bases). V lost 3 bases, J lost 6 bases, and 11 bases lay in between. This CDR3 has 13 residues. In DNA, the CDR3 is TGTGCCAGCAGTTTTCAGGGATCGCCTGAAGCTTTCTTT. It translates to CASSFQGSPEAFF.

The CDR3 DNA reads TGTGCCAGCAGCCAGTCTAGCAACCCCTCCTACGAGCAGTACGTC. Its protein is CASSQSSNPSYEQYV. This chain links TRBV6-5 with TRBJ2-7, with D maybe TRBD2 (5 bases). The CDR3 runs 15 residues. V lost 6 bases to trimming and J lost 0 bases, with 15 bases between them. Germline CDR1 and CDR2: MNHEY and SVGAGI.

This clonotype turned up a few times. The rearrangement uses TRBV5-5 and TRBJ1-1; D call uncertain. This CDR3 contains 16 residues. Germline CDR1 is SGHKS and CDR2 is YYEKEE (reference sequence). The ends were cut back, 4 bases at V and 2 bases at J, with 18 bases in the middle. As DNA, the CDR3 is TGTGCCAGCAGCGCCGGGATGTACAAAAGCAACACTGAAGCTTTCTTT. As protein: CASSAGMYKSNTEAFF.

The CDR3 is CASSISQGVWREKLFF. In nucleotides, the CDR3 is TGTGCCAGCAGTATATCGCAGGGGGTTTGGCGTGAAAAACTGTTTTTT. The V call is TRBV6-6, the J call TRBJ1-4, with 7 bases identical to TRBD1. Germline CDR1 and CDR2: MNHNY and SVGAGI (reference sequence). The CDR3 totals 16 residues. V dropped 5 bases and J dropped 7; count of bases not matched to a gene: 13.

This chain joins TRBV29-1 and TRBJ1-1, with D perhaps TRBD1 (5 bases). Germline loops: CDR1 SQVTM, CDR2 ANQGSEA. The CDR3 length is 11 residues. V lost 5 bases to trimming and J lost 3 bases, with 7 bases between them. The CDR3 coding sequence is TGCAGCGTTCTCAGGGACACTGAAGCTTTCTTT. As protein: CSVLRDTEAFF.

This chain uses TRBV4-1 with TRBJ1-1; D may be TRBD1 (6 bases). V was clipped by 1 base and J by 11 bases, with 17 bases between them. Germline CDR1 reads MGHRA; CDR2 reads YSYEKL. The CDR3 totals 14 residues. This CDR3 is CASSQAPGGAYAFF. In DNA form, the CDR3 reads TGCGCCAGCAGCCAAGCACCGGGGGGCGCATACGCTTTCTTT.

This rearrangement joins TRBV12-3 or TRBV12-4 to TRBJ2-1; D unclear. Trimming left V 6 bases short and J 10 bases short, with 16 bases between. The CDR3 is 13 amino acids. The CDR3 spells CASSPGSAFEQFF. Written as DNA, the CDR3 is TGTGCCAGCAGCCCAGGCAGCGCATTCGAGCAGTTCTTC.

Ten or more counts support this clonotype. This sequence joins TRBV12-3 or TRBV12-4 and TRBJ2-7; 7 nucleotides align to TRBD1. The ends lost 5 bases at V and 7 bases at J; junction bases unmatched: 11. This CDR3 spans 14 amino acids. In nucleotides, the CDR3 is TGTGCCAGCAGTCTGGGGACAGTTTTTAGTGAGCAGTACTTC. Translating gives CASSLGTVFSEQYF.

This clonotype has only a few counts. The chain joins TRBV5-4 to TRBJ2-2; 8 nucleotides align to TRBD1. This CDR3 has 15 amino acids. Germline V gene lookup returns CDR1 SGHNT and CDR2 YYREEE (reference sequence). V shed 4 bases and J 4 bases; nucleotides not matched to a gene: 6. Here the CDR3 reads CASSPGQGPTGELFF. The CDR3 region has the DNA TGTGCCAGCAGCCCAGGACAGGGCCCCACCGGGGAGCTGTTTTTT. The full variable domain, completed using reference TRBV5-4 and TRBJ2-2, is ETGVTQSPTHLIKTRGQQVTLRCSSQSGHNTVSWYQQALGQGPQFIFQYYREEENGRGNFPPRFSGLQFPNYSSELNVNALELDDSALYLCASSPGQGPTGELFFGEGSRLTVL.

This clonotype showed up just a few times. V gene TRBV24-1 combines with J gene TRBJ1-1; no reliable D call. The CDR3 sequence is 18 residues long. CDR1 and CDR2 (germline): KGHDR, SFDVKD. V shed 0 bases and J shed 0 bases, with 16 bases lying between them. The CDR3 is CATSDLPRCFGLNTEAFF. CDR3 nucleotide sequence: TGTGCCACCAGTGATTTGCCACGTTGTTTCGGATTGAACACTGAAGCTTTCTTT.

The chain links TRBV4-3 to TRBJ2-1, with D perhaps assigned TRBD1 or TRBD2 (6 bases each). Trimming stripped 1 base from V and 7 bases from J, with 14 bases between. Germline V lookup: CDR1 LGHNA, CDR2 YSLEER. There are 15 residues in the CDR3. The CDR3 protein is CASSQGGARANEQFF. DNA of the CDR3: TGCGCCAGCAGCCAAGGGGGGGCCCGAGCTAATGAGCAGTTCTTC.

This clonotype was counted a few times. The chain couples TRBV7-8 to TRBJ2-3; the D gene is possibly TRBD2 (7 bases). This CDR3 spans 15 amino acids. Trimming took off 6 bases at V and 9 bases at J, with 22 bases between the two ends. Germline lookup yields CDR1 SGHVS and CDR2 FQNEAQ. Written as DNA, the CDR3 is TGTGCCAGCAGTAAAGTCGGGGGGCCCGGAGCGACGCAGTATTTT. Its translation is CASSKVGGPGATQYF.

The chain couples TRBV6-2 or TRBV6-3 to TRBJ1-2; tentatively, D is TRBD1 (6 bases). Germline lookup yields CDR1 MNHEY and CDR2 SVGEGT. Deletions cut 6 bases from V and 4 bases from J, with 15 bases between. This CDR3 is 14 amino acids long. The chain's CDR3 is CASSDTGPTYGYTF. CDR3 sequence (DNA): TGTGCCAGCAGCGACACAGGGCCCACCTATGGCTACACCTTC.

V gene TRBV12-3 or TRBV12-4 combines with J gene TRBJ1-3; 7 bases agree with TRBD1. V shed 6 bases, J shed 8 bases, and the junction held 7 bases outside the gene matches. This CDR3 has 13 residues. CDR3 in amino acids: CASRLQGRDTIYF. CDR3 DNA sequence: TGTGCCAGCAGGTTACAGGGGAGGGACACCATATATTTT.

This rearrangement joins TRBV7-9 to TRBJ2-1, with 14 bases lining up with TRBD2. V shed 10 bases, J shed 10 bases, and the junction held 6 bases outside the gene matches. This CDR3 has 13 amino acids. CDR1 and CDR2 (germline): SEHNR, FQNEAQ (reference sequence). DNA of the CDR3: TGTGCCACAGGACTAGCGGGGGGTAGGGAGCAGTTCTTC. Its protein product is CATGLAGGREQFF.

This clonotype has only a few counts. The chain joins TRBV7-2 to TRBJ1-6; perhaps TRBD1 as D (6 bases). This CDR3 spans 15 amino acids. Germline CDR1 SGHTA, CDR2 FQGNSA. Trimming removed 5 bases at V and 7 bases at J, with 15 bases between. Written as DNA, the CDR3 is TGTGCCAGCAGCCTAGAGGGACATGGAAATTCACCCCTCCACTTT. Translated: CASSLEGHGNSPLHF.